This T cell receptor (beta chain) emerged from a study of CD8+CD57+ T cells in acquired aplastic anemia. Study context: Each DNA sample taken from sorted CD4+ and CD8+ cells came to about 3 ug on average.

Genomic DNA templated the TCR beta VDJ and CDR3 profiling. One entry per CDR3 protein, called by TCRdb with MiXCR from the reads. The sample yields 150,000 or so distinct CDR3 sequences, 40% to 55% seen once. About this clonotype: Its antigen is still unknown.

Sequenced patients had shown CD8+CD57+ cell expansion by flow cytometry. Patients had not yet gotten any therapy when their blood was taken for sampling. Study-wide findings and caveats: About 30 CD8+ CDR3 sequences occurred in both the patients and the controls.

The CDR3 contains 17 residues. Germline assignment: CDR1 LNHNV and CDR2 YYDKDF (reference sequence). V lost 5 bases and J lost 2, with 20 bases in between. The chain is built from TRBV15 and TRBJ2-3; D is ambiguous. The TCR was taken from a human donor with aplastic anemia. Sequences were obtained from sorted CD4+, CD8+, or CD8+CD57+ T cells (not recorded which) from PBMCs. The CDR3 DNA reads TGTGCCACCAGCTGGTCTAGGACCCTCCGTCCCACAGATACGCAGTATTTT. This translates into CATSWSRTLRPTDTQYF.